What follows are 5 T cell receptor beta chains derived from one specimen sequenced in a study of CD8+ T cells in alopecia areata. Reverse transcribed after extraction, RNA yielded cDNA as the sequencing template. Only in-frame clones appear in the TCRdb table, and some are missing; sequencing was by immunoSEQ multiplex PCR. The profile shows about 140,000 clones, roughly 60% of them singletons. The specimen was CD4+ T cells sorted from blood. The receptor set was obtained from a human donor in good health.

The gene calls are TRBV9 and TRBJ2-3; TRBD2 matches 9 bases. The V segment lost 0 bases and the J segment 2 bases; nucleotides outside the gene matches: 4. CDR1 is SGDLS and CDR2 is YYNGEE in the germline V gene. This CDR3 is 16 amino acids long. The CDR3 DNA is TGTGCCAGCAGCGTAGGTTCTAGCGGGAACACAGATACGCAGTATTTT. This encodes CASSVGSSGNTDTQYF. Supplemented by reference TRBV9 and TRBJ2-3, the full variable domain reads DSGVTQTPKHLITATGQRVTLRCSPRSGDLSVYWYQQSLDQGLQFLIQYYNGEERAKGNILERFSAQQFPDLHSELNLSSLELGDSALYFCASSVGSSGNTDTQYFGPGTRLTVL.

This clone showed up just a few times. The chain couples TRBV29-1 to TRBJ1-2; D uncertain. V gave up 3 bases and J gave up 7 bases, with 12 bases separating them. The CDR3 sequence is 12 residues long. In germline, CDR1 is SQVTM, CDR2 ANQGSEA. The CDR3 DNA is TGCAGCGTTGAGTCCGGACCCCTTGGCTACACCTTC. Its translation is CSVESGPLGYTF.

On this clone: This sample also contains other DNA sequences that code for the same CDR3. The chain employs TRBV28 and TRBJ1-2; D gene uncertain. The CDR3 length is 13 residues. Germline V gives CDR1 MDHEN, CDR2 SYDVKM. The ends were cut back, 2 bases at V and 2 bases at J, with 6 bases in the middle. CDR3 nucleotides: TGTGCCAGCAGTTTAACGGGGAACTATGGCTACACCTTC. Translated, it gives CASSLTGNYGYTF.

As concerns this clone: At one end, the junction sequence differs from germline, possibly due to a read error. In DNA, the CDR3 is TGCGCCAGAAGTGAGGGTCGACAGGGGAAAGCCAAAAACATTCAGTACTTC. It specifies CARSEGRQGKAKNIQYF. The V and J genes are TRBV10-2 and TRBJ2-4; 8 bases line up with TRBD1. CDR1 and CDR2 (germline): WSHSY, SAAADI. There are 17 residues in the CDR3.

The V and J genes are TRBV6-5 and TRBJ1-2, with 7 bases that match TRBD1. V lost 5 bases and J lost 11; bases outside the gene matches: 11. This CDR3 is 13 amino acids long. CDR1 and CDR2 from the germline V gene are MNHEY and SVGAGI. CDR3 bases: TGTGCCAGCAGTCAGCCCCAGGGGGGTGCGTACACCTTC. It specifies CASSQPQGGAYTF.